The 16 T cell receptor beta chains below come from one sample, sequenced in a study of response to subunit inactivated influenza vaccine. Using its own MiXCR run on the RT-PCR reads, TCRdb lists one record per CDR3 protein. The sample consists of about 800,000 distinct CDR3 sequences, about 20% of them appearing once. The input for sequencing was PBMCs from blood, taken roughly 5 days after vaccination. Receptors originate from a man in his fifties or sixties who received an inactivated influenza vaccine.

Many counts were recorded for this clonotype. This chain uses TRBV12-3 or TRBV12-4 with TRBJ1-1, with TRBD1 matching over 8 bases. The CDR3 is made up of 16 amino acids. After removal of 8 bases from V and 0 bases from J, the junction contained 11 bases not matched to a gene. For the CDR3, the DNA is TGTGCCAGCGCTCGAGGGGGACAGGTAATGAACACTGAAGCTTTCTTT. Residues: CASARGGQVMNTEAFF.

V usage is TRBV9 and J usage is TRBJ1-2, with D tentatively TRBD1 (5 bases). V lost 2 bases, J lost 2 bases, and 13 bases lay in between. This CDR3 contains 15 residues. CDR1 is SGDLS and CDR2 is YYNGEE in the germline V gene. This chain's CDR3 is CASSVASGQNYGYTF. The CDR3 DNA reads TGTGCCAGCAGCGTTGCCTCAGGGCAAAACTATGGCTACACCTTC.

The chain combines TRBV9 with TRBJ2-2; the match to TRBD2 covers 7 bases. The V and J ends lost 0 bases and 3 bases, in that order; junction bases with no gene match: 5. Per the germline V gene, CDR1 is SGDLS and CDR2 is YYNGEE. CDR3 length equals 16 residues. CDR3 nucleotide sequence: TGTGCCAGCAGCGTAGTTGTGGGAGGGCACACCGGGGAGCTGTTTTTT. Translating gives CASSVVVGGHTGELFF.

This clonotype came up a few times. The CDR3 DNA sequence: TGTGCCAGCAGCTTAGGAAACAGTAACTACGAGCAGTACTTC. Protein sequence: CASSLGNSNYEQYF. The chain recombines TRBV7-9 with TRBJ2-7; D remains unclear. Trimming took 1 base from V and 3 from J, leaving 10 bases between them. The CDR3 is 14 amino acids. Germline CDR1 reads SEHNR; CDR2 reads FQNEAQ (reference sequence).

This sequence joins TRBV6-5 and TRBJ2-7; 12 bases line up with TRBD2. V was clipped by 0 bases and J by 1 base; unmatched bases: 1. CDR1 is MNHEY, CDR2 SVGAGI, per germline. This CDR3 spans 16 amino acids. CDR3 DNA sequence: TGTGCCAGCAGTTACTCGGGACTAGCGGGTTCCTACGAGCAGTACTTC. Translation gives CASSYSGLAGSYEQYF.

V is TRBV28 and J is TRBJ1-1, with a possible D match to TRBD1 (5 bases). Germline values: CDR1 MDHEN, CDR2 SYDVKM. This CDR3 contains 13 residues. V dropped 5 bases and J dropped 10 bases, with 17 bases sitting between them. CDR3 residues: CASSLGARYGAFF. The CDR3, as DNA: TGTGCCAGCAGTCTCGGGGCCCGCTATGGAGCTTTCTTT.

This rearrangement joins TRBV20-1 to TRBJ2-7; 7 bases are shared with TRBD2. The CDR3 spans 15 residues. The J segment lost 0 bases and the V segment lost 0 bases, leaving 5 bases of the junction unmatched. The V gene's germline CDR1 is DFQATT and CDR2 SNEGSKA (reference sequence). In DNA form, the CDR3 reads TGCAGTGCTAGAGACTTTCTAGCGGACTCCTACGAGCAGTACTTC. The encoded protein is CSARDFLADSYEQYF.

This clonotype appeared a few times. The CDR3 loop reads CASSFSRGLGTEQFF. CDR3 nucleotide sequence: TGTGCCAGCAGTTTCTCCAGGGGACTAGGTACCGAGCAGTTCTTC. The chain recombines TRBV6-5 with TRBJ2-1; the match to TRBD2 covers 8 bases. The length of the CDR3 is 15 residues. V gave up 4 bases and J gave up 10 bases; unmatched junction bases: 12. Germline CDR1 reads MNHEY; CDR2 reads SVGAGI.

This clonotype was detected only a few times. The V gene is TRBV9, the J gene TRBJ1-1; 7 bases are a match to TRBD1. This CDR3 contains 14 residues. Germline CDR1 SGDLS, CDR2 YYNGEE. V was clipped by 3 bases and J by 0 bases; unmatched bases: 2. The chain's CDR3 is CASSAGQMNTEAFF. For the CDR3, the DNA is TGTGCCAGCAGCGCGGGACAGATGAACACTGAAGCTTTCTTT.

The V gene is TRBV7-3, the J gene TRBJ2-6; D is undetermined. V lost 2 bases and J 4 bases, leaving 9 bases between the germline ends. The germline CDR1 and CDR2 sequences are SGHTA and FQGTGA. The CDR3 spans 15 residues. CDR3 sequence (DNA): TGTGCCAGCAGCTTACTCCCGGCCGGGGCCAACGTCCTGACTTTC. Translated: CASSLLPAGANVLTF. The variable domain in full, completed from reference TRBV7-3 and TRBJ2-6, reads GAGVSQTPSNKVTEKGKYVELRCDPISGHTALYWYRQSLGQGPEFLIYFQGTGAADDSGLPNDRFFAVRPEGSVSTLKIQRTERGDSAVYLCASSLLPAGANVLTFGAGSRLTVL.

This clonotype was observed a few times. The chain carries TRBV5-6 and TRBJ2-3, with D possibly matching TRBD2 (5 bases). V was cut by 2 bases and J by 4 bases, with 14 bases left in between. CDR3 length: 15 amino acids. CDR1 and CDR2 from the germline V gene are SGHDT and YYEEEE. As DNA, the CDR3 is TGTGCCAGCAGCTTAGGCGGACTGTCGGCAGATACGCAGTATTTT. Residues: CASSLGGLSADTQYF.

This sequence joins TRBV20-1 and TRBJ2-2; D might be TRBD2 (6 bases). The germline gives CDR1 DFQATT, CDR2 SNEGSKA (reference sequence). Trimming cost V 3 bases and J 5 bases, with 16 bases left between them. The CDR3 length is 15 residues. This CDR3 is CSASVREIATGELFF. The CDR3 DNA follows: TGCAGTGCTAGTGTCCGGGAGATTGCAACCGGGGAGCTGTTTTTT.

The J gene is TRBJ2-1, the V gene TRBV10-3; D may be TRBD2 (6 bases). Germline CDR1 reads ENHRY; CDR2 reads SYGVKD. Trimming pared 6 bases from V and 8 bases from J, leaving 14 bases between. The length of the CDR3 is 13 residues. CDR3 protein: CAISRPSVDEQFF. CDR3 DNA: TGTGCCATCAGCCGGCCTAGCGTCGATGAGCAGTTCTTC.

This clonotype appeared a single time. This chain uses TRBV7-6 with TRBJ2-5; D gene unclear. The length of the CDR3 is 14 residues. Trimming took off 1 base at V and 5 bases at J, with 11 bases between the two ends. Germline V gene lookup returns CDR1 SGHVS and CDR2 FNYEAQ. This CDR3 is CASSLEVSGETQYF. CDR3 DNA sequence: TGTGCCAGCAGCTTAGAGGTCTCGGGCGAGACCCAGTACTTC.

The chain links TRBV6-1 to TRBJ2-2; D uncertain. The CDR3 has 13 amino acids. Germline assignment: CDR1 MNHNS and CDR2 SASEGT. Between the trimmed V and J ends, which lost 8 bases and 7 bases, there was a span of 14 bases. This chain's CDR3 is CASGSTSGGELFF. CDR3 sequence (DNA): TGTGCCAGCGGGTCCACCTCGGGCGGGGAGCTGTTTTTT.

This clonotype was found a few times. The chain joins TRBV7-2 to TRBJ2-3, with D possibly matching TRBD1 (6 bases). Trimming stripped 1 base from V and 5 bases from J, with 13 bases between. This CDR3 is built from 15 residues. Germline CDR1 and CDR2: SGHTA and FQGNSA. The CDR3 DNA reads TGTGCCAGCAGCTTAGTGGCAGGGGTGGGAGATACGCAGTATTTT. Translation gives CASSLVAGVGDTQYF.